This T cell receptor (beta chain) came from a study of blood T cell repertoires in COVID-19. Across the whole study: From T cells, B-cell-depleted T cells, or PBMCs came the material, which was cDNA or gDNA.

Ages ranged from roughly 18 to 100 years, with residence in approximately 25 US areas. In Cohort 3, a recovered donor had either two negative PCRs, clearance, or symptom resolution. Assay used: immunoSEQ multiplex PCR; TCRdb lists only in-frame clones, some missing. Of just over 300,000 clones listed, under 90% are singletons. V was cut by 5 bases and J by 11 bases, with 18 bases left in between. CDR1 SEHNR and CDR2 FQNEAQ come from the germline V gene (reference sequence). The CDR3 runs to 13 residues. This receptor was obtained from a man aged 25-40 years who had recovered from COVID-19. This chain uses TRBV7-9 with TRBJ1-1; no clear D gene. Sequencing was performed on PBMCs or T cells enriched from blood (not recorded which). The DNA for the CDR3 is TGTGCCAGCAGCCCCTCTTATAACCCCCGGGCTTTCTTT. Its translation: CASSPSYNPRAFF.